This TCR beta chain was obtained from a study of blood T cells in healthy people across ages. Whole-study results and caveats: Naive T cell percentage and TCR beta diversity correlated strongly. Donors of long life had a larger count of naive CD4+ cells and greater diversity than aged donors.

Through a sample-barcoded 5' primer and a J-beta primer mix, a second PCR was run for roughly 6 to 12 cycles. TCRdb re-analysed the 5' RACE reads in MiXCR, keeping a single row per CDR3 protein. The table shows more than 800,000 distinct CDR3 sequences, with more than 25% occurring only once. The CDR3 extends over 16 amino acids. From germline, CDR1 is SGHRS and CDR2 YFSETQ. The germline V and J ends were trimmed by 0 bases and 1 base, with 13 bases remaining between them. A few counts support this clonotype. The antigen is undetermined. The sequence derives from an elderly woman in good health. The sequenced sample consisted of blood. J is TRBJ1-1 and V is TRBV5-1; no definite D call. CDR3 amino acids: CASSLEALRGNTEAFF. CDR3 nucleotides: TGCGCCAGCAGCTTGGAGGCACTCCGAGGGAACACTGAAGCTTTCTTT.